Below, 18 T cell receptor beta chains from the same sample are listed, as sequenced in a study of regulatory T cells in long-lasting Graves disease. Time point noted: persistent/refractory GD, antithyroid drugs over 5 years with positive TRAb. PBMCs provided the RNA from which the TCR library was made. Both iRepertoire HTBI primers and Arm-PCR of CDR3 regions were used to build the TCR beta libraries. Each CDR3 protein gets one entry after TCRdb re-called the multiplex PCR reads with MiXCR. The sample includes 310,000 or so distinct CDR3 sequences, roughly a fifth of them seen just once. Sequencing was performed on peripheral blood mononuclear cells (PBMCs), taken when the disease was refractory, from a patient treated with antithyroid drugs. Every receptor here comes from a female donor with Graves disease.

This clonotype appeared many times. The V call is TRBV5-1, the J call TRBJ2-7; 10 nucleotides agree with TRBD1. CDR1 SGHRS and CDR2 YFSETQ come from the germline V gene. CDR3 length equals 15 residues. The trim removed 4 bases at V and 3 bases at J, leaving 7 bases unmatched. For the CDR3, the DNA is TGCGCCAGCAGCCCTGGGCGGGACAGGGGCTACGAGCAGTACTTC. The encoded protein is CASSPGRDRGYEQYF.

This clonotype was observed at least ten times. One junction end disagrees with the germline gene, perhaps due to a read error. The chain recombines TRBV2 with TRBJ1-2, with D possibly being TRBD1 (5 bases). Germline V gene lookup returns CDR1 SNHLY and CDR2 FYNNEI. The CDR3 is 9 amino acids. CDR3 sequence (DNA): TGTGCCAGCAGTCCCCCGGGGGGCTTC. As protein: CASSPPGGF.

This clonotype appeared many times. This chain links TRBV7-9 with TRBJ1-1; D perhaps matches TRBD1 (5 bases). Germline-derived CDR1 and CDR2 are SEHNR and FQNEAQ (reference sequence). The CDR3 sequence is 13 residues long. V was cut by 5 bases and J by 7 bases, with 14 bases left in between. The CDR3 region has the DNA TGTGCCAGCAGCGACAGCCGGGACGGTGAAGCTTTCTTT. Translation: CASSDSRDGEAFF. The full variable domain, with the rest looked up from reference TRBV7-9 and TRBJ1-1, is DTGVSQNPRHKITKRGQNVTFRCDPISEHNRLYWYRQTLGQGPEFLTYFQNEAQLEKSRLLSDRFSAERPKGSFSTLEIQRTEQGDSAMYLCASSDSRDGEAFFGQGTRLTVV.

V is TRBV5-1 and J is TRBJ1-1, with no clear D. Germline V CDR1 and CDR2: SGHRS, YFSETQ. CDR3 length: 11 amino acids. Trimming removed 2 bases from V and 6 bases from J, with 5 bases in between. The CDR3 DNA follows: TGCGCCAGCAGCTTAAACGCTGAAGCTTTCTTT. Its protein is CASSLNAEAFF. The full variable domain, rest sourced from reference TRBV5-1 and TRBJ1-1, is KAGVTQTPRYLIKTRGQQVTLSCSPISGHRSVSWYQQTPGQGLQFLFEYFSETQRNKGNFPGRFSGRQFSNSRSEMNVSTLELGDSALYLCASSLNAEAFFGQGTRLTVV.

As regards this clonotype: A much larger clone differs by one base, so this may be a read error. The CDR3 DNA reads as TGTGCCGGCAGAATGACAGCGCCTGGAAACACCATATATTTT. Residues: CAGRMTAPGNTIYF. This chain joins TRBV12-3 or TRBV12-4 and TRBJ1-3; possible D gene TRBD1, 5 bases. This CDR3 is 14 amino acids long.

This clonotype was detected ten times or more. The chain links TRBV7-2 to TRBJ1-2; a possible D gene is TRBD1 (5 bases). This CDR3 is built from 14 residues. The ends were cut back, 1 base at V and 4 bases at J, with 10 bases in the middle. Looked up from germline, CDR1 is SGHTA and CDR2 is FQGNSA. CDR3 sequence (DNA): TGTGCCAGCAGCTTAGAATTGGGGCTCTATGGCTACACCTTC. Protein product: CASSLELGLYGYTF.

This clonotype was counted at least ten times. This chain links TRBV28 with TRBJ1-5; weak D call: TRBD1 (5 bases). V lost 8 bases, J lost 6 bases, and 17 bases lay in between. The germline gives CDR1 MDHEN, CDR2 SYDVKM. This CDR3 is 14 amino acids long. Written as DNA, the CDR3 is TGTGCCAGCGTACCCACAGGACTCGGTCAGCCCCAGCATTTT. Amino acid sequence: CASVPTGLGQPQHF.

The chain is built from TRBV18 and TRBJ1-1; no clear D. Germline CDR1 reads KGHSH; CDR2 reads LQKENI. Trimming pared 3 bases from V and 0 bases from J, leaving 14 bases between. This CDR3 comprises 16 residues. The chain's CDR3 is CASSPLTALMNTEAFF. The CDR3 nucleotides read TGTGCCAGCTCACCTCTAACAGCGTTAATGAACACTGAAGCTTTCTTT.

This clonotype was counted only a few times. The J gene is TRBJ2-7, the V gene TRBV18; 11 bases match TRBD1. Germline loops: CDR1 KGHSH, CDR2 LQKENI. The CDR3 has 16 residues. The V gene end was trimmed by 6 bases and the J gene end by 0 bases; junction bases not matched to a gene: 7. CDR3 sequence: CASSLGQGANSYEQYF. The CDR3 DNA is TGTGCCAGCTCTTTAGGACAGGGGGCGAACTCCTACGAGCAGTACTTC.

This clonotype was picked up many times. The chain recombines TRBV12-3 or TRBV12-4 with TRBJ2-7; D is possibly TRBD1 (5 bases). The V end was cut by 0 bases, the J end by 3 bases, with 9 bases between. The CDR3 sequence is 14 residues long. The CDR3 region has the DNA TGTGCCAGCAGTTTAGCGCGTAGGGGCTACGAGCAGTACTTC. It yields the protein CASSLARRGYEQYF.

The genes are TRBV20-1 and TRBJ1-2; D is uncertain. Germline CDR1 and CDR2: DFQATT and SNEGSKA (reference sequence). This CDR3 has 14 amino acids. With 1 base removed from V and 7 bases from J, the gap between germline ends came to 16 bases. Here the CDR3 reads CSARAVSVDCGYTF. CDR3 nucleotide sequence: TGCAGTGCTAGAGCTGTCAGCGTGGACTGTGGCTACACCTTC.

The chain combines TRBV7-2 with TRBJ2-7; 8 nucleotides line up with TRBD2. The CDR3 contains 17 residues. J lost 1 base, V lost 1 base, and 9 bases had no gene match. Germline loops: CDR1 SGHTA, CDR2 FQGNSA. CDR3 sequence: CASSLVASGGLSYEQYF. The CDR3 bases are TGTGCCAGCAGCTTAGTTGCCAGCGGGGGTTTGTCCTACGAGCAGTACTTC.

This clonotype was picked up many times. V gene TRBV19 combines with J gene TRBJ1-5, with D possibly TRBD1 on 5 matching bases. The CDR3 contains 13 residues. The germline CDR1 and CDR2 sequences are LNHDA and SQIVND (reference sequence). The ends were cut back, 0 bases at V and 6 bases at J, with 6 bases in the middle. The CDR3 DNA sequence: TGTGCCAGTAGTATAGATCAGGGTCAGCCCCAGCATTTT. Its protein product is CASSIDQGQPQHF.

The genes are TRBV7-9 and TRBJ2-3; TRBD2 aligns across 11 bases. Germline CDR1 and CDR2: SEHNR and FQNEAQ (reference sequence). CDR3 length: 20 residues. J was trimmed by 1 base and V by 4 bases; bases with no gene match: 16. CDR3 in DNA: TGTGCCAGCAGCTACCCGACTAGCGGGGAAGCGATAGGCGGCACAGATACGCAGTATTTT. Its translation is CASSYPTSGEAIGGTDTQYF.

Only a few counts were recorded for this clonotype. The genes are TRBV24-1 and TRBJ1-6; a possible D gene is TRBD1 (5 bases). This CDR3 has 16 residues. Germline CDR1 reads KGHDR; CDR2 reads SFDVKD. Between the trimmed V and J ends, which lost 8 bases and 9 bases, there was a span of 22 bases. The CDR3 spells CATTLPTVHGGSPLHF. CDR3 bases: TGTGCCACCACCCTCCCGACAGTCCATGGTGGTTCACCCCTCCACTTT.

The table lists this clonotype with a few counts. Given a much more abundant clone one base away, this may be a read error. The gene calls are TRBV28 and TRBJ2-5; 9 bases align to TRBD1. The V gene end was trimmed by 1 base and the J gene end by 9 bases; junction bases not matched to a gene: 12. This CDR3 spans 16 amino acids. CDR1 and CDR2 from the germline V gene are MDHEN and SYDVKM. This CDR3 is CASSLSTGTGLKAQYF. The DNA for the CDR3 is TGTGCCAGCAGTTTATCGACCGGGACAGGGCTGAAGGCCCAGTACTTC.

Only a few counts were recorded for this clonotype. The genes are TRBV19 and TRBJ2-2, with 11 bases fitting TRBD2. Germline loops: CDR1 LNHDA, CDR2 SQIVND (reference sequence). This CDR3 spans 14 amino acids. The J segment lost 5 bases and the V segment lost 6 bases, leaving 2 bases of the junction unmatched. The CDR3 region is CASRRLAGTGELFF. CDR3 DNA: TGTGCCAGTAGGCGACTAGCGGGGACCGGGGAGCTGTTTTTT.

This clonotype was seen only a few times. Here the CDR3 DNA reads TGCGCCAGCAGTGGAACACAAGAGACCCAGTACTTC. Its translation is CASSGTQETQYF. This chain uses TRBV5-1 with TRBJ2-5, with unresolved D. Germline values: CDR1 SGHRS, CDR2 YFSETQ. The V and J ends lost 5 bases and 2 bases respectively, with 7 bases between them. The CDR3 spans 12 residues.